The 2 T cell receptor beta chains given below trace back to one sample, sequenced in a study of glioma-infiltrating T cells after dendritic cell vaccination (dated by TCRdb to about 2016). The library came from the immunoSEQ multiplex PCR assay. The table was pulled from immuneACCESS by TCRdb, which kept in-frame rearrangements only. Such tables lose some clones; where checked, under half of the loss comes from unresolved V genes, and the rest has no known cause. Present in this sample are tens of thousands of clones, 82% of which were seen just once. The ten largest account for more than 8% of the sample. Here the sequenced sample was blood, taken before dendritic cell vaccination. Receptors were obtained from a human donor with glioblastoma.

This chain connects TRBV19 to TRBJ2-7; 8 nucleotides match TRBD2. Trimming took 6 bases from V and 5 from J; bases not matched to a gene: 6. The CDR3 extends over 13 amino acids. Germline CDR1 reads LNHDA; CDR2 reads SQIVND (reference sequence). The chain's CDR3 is CASSGGAWDEQYF. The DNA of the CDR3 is TGTGCCAGTAGCGGGGGGGCCTGGGACGAGCAGTACTTC. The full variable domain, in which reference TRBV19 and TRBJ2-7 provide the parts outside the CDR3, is DGGITQSPKYLFRKEGQNVTLSCEQNLNHDAMYWYRQDPGQGLRLIYYSQIVNDFQKGDIAEGYSVSREKKESFPLTVTSAQKNPTAFYLCASSGGAWDEQYFGPGTRLTVT.

This CDR3 reads CASSMPPGTGEKLFF. The CDR3 region has the DNA TGTGCCAGTAGTATGCCCCCCGGGACAGGAGAGAAACTGTTTTTT. The chain couples TRBV19 to TRBJ1-4; 8 nucleotides align to TRBD1. The CDR3 has 15 residues. Trimming removed 3 bases from V and 11 bases from J; junction bases left unmatched: 11. Germline CDR1 and CDR2: LNHDA and SQIVND (reference sequence).